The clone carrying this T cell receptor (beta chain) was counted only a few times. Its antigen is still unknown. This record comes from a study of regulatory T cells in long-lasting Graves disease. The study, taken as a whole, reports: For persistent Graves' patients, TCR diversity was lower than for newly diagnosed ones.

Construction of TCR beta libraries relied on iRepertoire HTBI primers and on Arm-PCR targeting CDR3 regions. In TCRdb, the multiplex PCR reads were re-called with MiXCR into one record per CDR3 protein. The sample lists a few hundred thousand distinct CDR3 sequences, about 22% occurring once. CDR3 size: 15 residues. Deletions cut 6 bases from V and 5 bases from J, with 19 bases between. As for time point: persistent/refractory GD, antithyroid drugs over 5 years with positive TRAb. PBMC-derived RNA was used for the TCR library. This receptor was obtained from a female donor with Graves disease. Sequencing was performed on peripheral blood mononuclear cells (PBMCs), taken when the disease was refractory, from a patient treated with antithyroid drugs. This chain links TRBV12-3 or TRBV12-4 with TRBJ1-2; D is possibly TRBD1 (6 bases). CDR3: CASSLSQGENYGYTF. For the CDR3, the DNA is TGTGCCAGCAGCCTATCACAGGGTGAGAATTATGGCTACACCTTC.